This T cell receptor (beta chain) appears in the sequencing data of a study of T cell repertoires in cytomegalovirus infection. Study context: TCR beta signatures that were public indicated CMV infection and matching HLA type.

General study results and limits: Clonotype analysis showed dominance of the ex vivo response by HLA-C-restricted CMV-specific TCR beta clonotypes.

As regards this clonotype: Its antigen is unidentified.

TCRdb analysed the reads with MiXCR anew, one entry per CDR3 protein. This repertoire shows some 920,000 distinct CDR3 sequences, approximately 32% found once; its top ten account for 13%. The CDR3 covers 14 residues. Deletions cut 3 bases from V and 8 bases from J, with 13 bases between. Germline V CDR1 and CDR2: SGHVS, FQNEAQ. The TCR sequence derives from a human donor in good health (CMV status not recorded). Some clones in this sample may be carry-over from other donors' samples. The rearrangement joins TRBV7-8 to TRBJ1-4; D possibly corresponds to TRBD1 (6 bases). Sequencing was performed on cultured CD8+ T cells from PBMCs, taken from culture after CMV antigen stimulation. CDR3 in amino acids: CASSLRQDLEKLFF. CDR3 DNA sequence: TGTGCCAGCAGCTTGAGACAGGACCTGGAAAAACTGTTTTTT.